These T cell receptor beta chains were read from a single sample in a study of cytomegalovirus exposure and HLA in healthy donors. Profiled with immunoSEQ multiplex PCR; TCRdb holds only in-frame clones, not every one. The sample contains 200,000 to 250,000 clones, less than 85% of which appear only once. Sample: PBMCs. The receptors stem from a man aged 18 to 29 in good health and CMV-seronegative. Both conserved end residues are part of each CDR3. The order of the fields is J gene, clone size, V gene, D gene, CDR3 DNA, CDR3 protein. D genes are given only for firm matches. Clone size, where shown, is once, few, many, or a class for clones that have expanded.

TRBJ1-5 few TRBV4-1 NA TGCGCCAGCAGCCAAGTGGGGGGAATAGGACAGCCCCAGCATTTT CASSQVGGIGQPQHF
TRBJ1-2 NA TRBV6-5 TRBD1 TGTGCCAGCAGTTTACAGGGGGCGCACTATGGCTACACCTTC CASSLQGAHYGYTF
TRBJ2-7 NA TRBV27 TRBD2 TGTGCCAGCAGTCCCCGGGGGAGGGGCCCTACCTACGAGCAGTACTTC CASSPRGRGPTYEQYF
TRBJ1-5 NA TRBV6-5 NA TGTGCCAGCAGTGCGCAGGGAAAGGGACAGCCCCAGCATTTT CASSAQGKGQPQHF
TRBJ2-4 NA TRBV6-5 NA TGTGCCAGCAGTTACTTTGGAGGGCTTGCCAAAAACATTCAGTACTTC CASSYFGGLAKNIQYF
TRBJ2-3 NA TRBV4-1 NA TGCGCCAGCAGTAGCGTAGCGGCGGCAGATACGCAGTATTTT CASSSVAAADTQYF
TRBJ2-1 NA TRBV19 NA TGTGCCAGTAACCGGGACTCCGATCGGTTGGATGAGCAGTTCTTC CASNRDSDRLDEQFF
TRBJ2-7 few TRBV5-4 TRBD1 TGTGCCAGCAGCTTATCCGGACAGGGGAGAGACGAGCAGTACTTC CASSLSGQGRDEQYF
TRBJ2-7 NA TRBV2 NA TGTGCCAGCAGTGGGGGAGGATACGAGCAGTACTTC CASSGGGYEQYF
TRBJ2-1 NA TRBV5-5 NA TGTGCCAGCAGCTTTGCAGGGAATGAGCAGTTCTTC CASSFAGNEQFF
TRBJ2-6 NA TRBV11-1 TRBD1 TGTGCCAGCAGCTCACCCCGGACAGGGCGGGCCAACGTCCTGACTTTC CASSSPRTGRANVLTF
TRBJ1-2 NA TRBV6-1 TRBD1 TGTGCCAGCAGAGCCGGGACAGGGGCTTGGAGCTACACCTTC CASRAGTGAWSYTF
TRBJ1-5 NA TRBV11-2 NA TGTGCCAGCAGCTTGGGCTATAATCAGCCCCAGCATTTT CASSLGYNQPQHF
TRBJ2-7 NA TRBV7-8 NA TGTGCCAGCAGTGTCGGGGGTACCTACGAGCAGTACTTC CASSVGGTYEQYF
TRBJ2-1 NA TRBV5-6 TRBD2 TGTGCCAGCAGCTTGGCCCTAGCGGGAGTCCACTCCTACAATGAGCAGTTCTTC CASSLALAGVHSYNEQFF
TRBJ1-1 NA TRBV12-5 NA TGTGCTAGTGGTTTCCAGGGGAACACTGAAGCTTTCTTT CASGFQGNTEAFF